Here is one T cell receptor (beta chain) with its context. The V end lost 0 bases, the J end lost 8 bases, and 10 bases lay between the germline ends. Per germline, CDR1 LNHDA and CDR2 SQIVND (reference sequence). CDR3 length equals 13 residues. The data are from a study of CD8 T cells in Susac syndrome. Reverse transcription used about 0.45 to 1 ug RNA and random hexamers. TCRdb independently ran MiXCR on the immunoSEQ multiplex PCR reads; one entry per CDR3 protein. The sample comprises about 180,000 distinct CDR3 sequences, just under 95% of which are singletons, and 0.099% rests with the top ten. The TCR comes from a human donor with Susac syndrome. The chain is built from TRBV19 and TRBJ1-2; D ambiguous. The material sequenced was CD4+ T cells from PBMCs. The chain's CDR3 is CASSIDGLPGYTF. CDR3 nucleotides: TGTGCCAGTAGTATAGACGGGTTACCCGGCTACACCTTC.